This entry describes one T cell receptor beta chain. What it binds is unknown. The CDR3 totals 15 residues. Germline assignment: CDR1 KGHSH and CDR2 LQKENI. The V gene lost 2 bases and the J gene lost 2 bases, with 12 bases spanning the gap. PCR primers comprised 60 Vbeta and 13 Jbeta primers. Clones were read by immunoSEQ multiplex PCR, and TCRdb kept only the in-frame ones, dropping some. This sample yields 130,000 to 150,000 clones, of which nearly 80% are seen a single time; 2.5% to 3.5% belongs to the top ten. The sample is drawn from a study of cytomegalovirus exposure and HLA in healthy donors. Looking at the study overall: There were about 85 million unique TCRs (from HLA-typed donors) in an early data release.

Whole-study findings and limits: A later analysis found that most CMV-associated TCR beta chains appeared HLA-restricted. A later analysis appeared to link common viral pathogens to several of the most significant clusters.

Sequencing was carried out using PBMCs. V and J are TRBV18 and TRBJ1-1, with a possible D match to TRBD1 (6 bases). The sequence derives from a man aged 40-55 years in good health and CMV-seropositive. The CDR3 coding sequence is TGTGCCAGCTCACCAACTTTACAGGGAAACACTGAAGCTTTCTTT. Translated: CASSPTLQGNTEAFF.